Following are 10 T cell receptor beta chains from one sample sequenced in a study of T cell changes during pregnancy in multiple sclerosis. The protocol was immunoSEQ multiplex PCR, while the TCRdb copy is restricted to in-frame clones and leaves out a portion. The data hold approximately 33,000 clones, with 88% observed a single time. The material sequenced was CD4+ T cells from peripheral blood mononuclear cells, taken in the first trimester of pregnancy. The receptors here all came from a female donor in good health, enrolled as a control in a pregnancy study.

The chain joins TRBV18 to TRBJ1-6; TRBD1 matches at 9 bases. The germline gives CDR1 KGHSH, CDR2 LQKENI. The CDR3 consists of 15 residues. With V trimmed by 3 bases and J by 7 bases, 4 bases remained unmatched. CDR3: CASSPGQGGNSPLHF. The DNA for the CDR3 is TGTGCCAGCTCACCGGGACAGGGTGGGAATTCACCCCTCCACTTT.

CDR3 nucleotides: TGTGCCAGCAGCCCCCGACTAGCGGGGGGGAACAATGAGCAGTTCTTC. Amino acids: CASSPRLAGGNNEQFF. The chain carries TRBV7-6 and TRBJ2-1; 14 bases fit TRBD2. Germline CDR1 reads SGHVS; CDR2 reads FNYEAQ. CDR3 length: 16 amino acids. V trimming: 5 bases; J trimming: 5 bases; junction bases outside the gene matches: 5.

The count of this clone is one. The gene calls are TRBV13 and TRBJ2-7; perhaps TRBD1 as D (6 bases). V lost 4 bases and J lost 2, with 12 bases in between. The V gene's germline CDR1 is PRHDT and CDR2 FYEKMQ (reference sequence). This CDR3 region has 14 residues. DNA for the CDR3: TGTGCCAGCAGCTCGAGGACAGCCCCCTACGAGCAGTACTTC. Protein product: CASSSRTAPYEQYF.

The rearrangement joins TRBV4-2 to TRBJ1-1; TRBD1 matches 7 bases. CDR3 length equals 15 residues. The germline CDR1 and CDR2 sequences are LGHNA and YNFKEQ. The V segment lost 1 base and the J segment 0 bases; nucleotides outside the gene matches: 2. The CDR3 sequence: CASSQGGQLNTEAFF. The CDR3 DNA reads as TGTGCCAGCAGCCAAGGGGGACAGTTGAACACTGAAGCTTTCTTT.

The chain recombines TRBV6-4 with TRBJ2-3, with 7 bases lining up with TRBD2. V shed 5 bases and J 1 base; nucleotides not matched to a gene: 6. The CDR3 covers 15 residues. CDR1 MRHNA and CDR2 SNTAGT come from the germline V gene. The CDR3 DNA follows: TGTGCCAGCAGTTTGGAGGCGGGGGGCACAGATACGCAGTATTTT. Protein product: CASSLEAGGTDTQYF.

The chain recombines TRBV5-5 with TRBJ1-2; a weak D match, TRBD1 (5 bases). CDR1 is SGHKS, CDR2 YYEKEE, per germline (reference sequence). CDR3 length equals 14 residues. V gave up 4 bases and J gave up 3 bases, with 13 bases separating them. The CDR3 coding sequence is TGTGCCAGCAGCACCCTCAGGGATGACTATGGCTACACCTTC. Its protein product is CASSTLRDDYGYTF.

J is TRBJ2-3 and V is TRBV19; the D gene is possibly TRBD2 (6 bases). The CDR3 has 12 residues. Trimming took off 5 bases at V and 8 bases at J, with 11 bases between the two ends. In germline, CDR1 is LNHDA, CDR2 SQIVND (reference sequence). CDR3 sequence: CASSPRGGTQYF. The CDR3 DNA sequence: TGTGCCAGTAGTCCAAGGGGAGGTACGCAGTATTTT. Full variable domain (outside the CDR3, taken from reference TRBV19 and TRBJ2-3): DGGITQSPKYLFRKEGQNVTLSCEQNLNHDAMYWYRQDPGQGLRLIYYSQIVNDFQKGDIAEGYSVSREKKESFPLTVTSAQKNPTAFYLCASSPRGGTQYFGPGTRLTVL.

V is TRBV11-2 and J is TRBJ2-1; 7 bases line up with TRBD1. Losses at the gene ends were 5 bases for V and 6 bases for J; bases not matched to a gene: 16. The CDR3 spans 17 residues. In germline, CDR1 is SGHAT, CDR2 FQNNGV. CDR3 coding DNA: TGTGCCAGCAGCCGCGGCGTATCGAGACAGGGTCTCAATGAGCAGTTCTTC. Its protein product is CASSRGVSRQGLNEQFF.

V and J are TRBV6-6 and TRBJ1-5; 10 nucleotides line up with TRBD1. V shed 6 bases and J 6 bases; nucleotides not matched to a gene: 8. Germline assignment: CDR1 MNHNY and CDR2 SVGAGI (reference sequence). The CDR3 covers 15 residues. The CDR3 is CASRMDRGVGQPQHF. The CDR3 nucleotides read TGTGCCAGCAGGATGGACAGGGGGGTGGGTCAGCCCCAGCATTTT.

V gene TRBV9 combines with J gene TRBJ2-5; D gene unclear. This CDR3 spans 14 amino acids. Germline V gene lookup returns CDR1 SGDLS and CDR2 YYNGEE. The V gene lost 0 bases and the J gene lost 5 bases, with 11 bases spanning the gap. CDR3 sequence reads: CASSVDPRSETQYF. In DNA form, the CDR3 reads TGTGCCAGCAGCGTAGACCCGCGTTCGGAGACCCAGTACTTC.